What follows are 27 T cell receptor beta chains derived from one specimen sequenced in a study of cytomegalovirus exposure and HLA in healthy donors. 13 Jbeta primers and 60 Vbeta primers were used for the PCR. Assay used: immunoSEQ multiplex PCR; TCRdb lists only in-frame clones, some missing. The profile covers 100,000 to 130,000 clones, with around 77% appearing a single time and about 2% taken by the ten largest. Sequencing was carried out using PBMCs. The receptors derive from a man aged 18 to 30 in good health and CMV-seronegative.

CDR3 in DNA: TGTGCCAGCAGCCCCCCCGGGGGGGCCTACGAGCAGTACTTC. Translation: CASSPPGGAYEQYF. This chain links TRBV7-9 with TRBJ2-7; 8 nucleotides align to TRBD2. The CDR3 totals 14 residues. After removal of 5 bases from V and 2 bases from J, the junction contained 5 bases not matched to a gene. The germline V gene encodes CDR1 SEHNR and CDR2 FQNEAQ (reference sequence). Complete variable domain (other parts from reference TRBV7-9 and TRBJ2-7): DTGVSQNPRHKITKRGQNVTFRCDPISEHNRLYWYRQTLGQGPEFLTYFQNEAQLEKSRLLSDRFSAERPKGSFSTLEIQRTEQGDSAMYLCASSPPGGAYEQYFGPGTRLTVT.

The rearrangement joins TRBV6-6 to TRBJ2-7, with a possible D match to TRBD2 (7 bases). CDR1 MNHNY and CDR2 SVGAGI come from the germline V gene (reference sequence). V lost 6 bases, J lost 5 bases, and 20 bases lay in between. The CDR3 is 15 residues long. The DNA of the CDR3 is TGTGCCAGCAGGGGGGGAGGGGGGCGTCGGAACGAGCAGTACTTC. Its protein is CASRGGGGRRNEQYF.

The rearrangement joins TRBV5-5 to TRBJ1-6; D perhaps matches TRBD1 (6 bases). CDR1 and CDR2 (germline): SGHKS, YYEKEE (reference sequence). V was clipped by 3 bases and J by 7 bases, with 17 bases between them. The CDR3 sequence is 16 residues long. CDR3 in amino acids: CASSSEGGWGNSPLHF. DNA of the CDR3: TGTGCCAGCAGCTCGGAAGGGGGTTGGGGAAATTCACCCCTCCACTTT.

The chain recombines TRBV2 with TRBJ2-7; D not resolved. Germline CDR1 is SNHLY and CDR2 is FYNNEI. This CDR3 spans 11 amino acids. With 5 bases removed from V and 9 bases from J, the gap between germline ends came to 11 bases. CDR3 coding DNA: TGTGCCAGCAGTTATTACTCCGGGCAGTACTTC. This gives the protein CASSYYSGQYF.

V gene TRBV4-1 combines with J gene TRBJ2-5, with 8 bases identical to TRBD1. Germline assignment: CDR1 MGHRA and CDR2 YSYEKL. The CDR3 totals 16 residues. Trimming at V came to 2 bases and at J to 5 bases, leaving 10 bases not matched to a gene. CDR3 coding DNA: TGCGCCAGCAGCCAACCTGACAGGGGTTTGTTGGAGACCCAGTACTTC. Protein product: CASSQPDRGLLETQYF.

The rearrangement uses TRBV13 and TRBJ2-7; 10 bases are shared with TRBD1. Germline V lookup: CDR1 PRHDT, CDR2 FYEKMQ (reference sequence). The CDR3 length is 15 residues. J gave up 5 bases and V 2 bases, and 6 bases lay outside the gene matches. CDR3 DNA: TGTGCCAGCAGCTTATTTGGGACAGGGGTGGACGAGCAGTACTTC. It codes for CASSLFGTGVDEQYF.

This clone appeared once. The CDR3 spells CSGQVAGNNEQFF. The CDR3, as DNA: TGCAGCGGGCAGGTGGCAGGGAACAATGAGCAGTTCTTC. This chain connects TRBV29-1 to TRBJ2-1; possible D gene TRBD1, 5 bases. The germline V gene encodes CDR1 SQVTM and CDR2 ANQGSEA. The CDR3 is made up of 13 amino acids. The germline V and J ends were trimmed by 7 bases and 5 bases, with 15 bases remaining between them.

The rearrangement links TRBV6-1 to TRBJ2-7; no clear D. Per the germline V gene, CDR1 is MNHNS and CDR2 is SASEGT. The CDR3 runs 14 residues. V was pared by 8 bases and J by 0 bases, with 14 bases between. The chain's CDR3 is CASALSDASYEQYF. CDR3 in DNA: TGTGCCAGCGCTCTGAGCGACGCCTCCTACGAGCAGTACTTC.

On this clone: The junction differs from germline at one of its ends, possibly a read error. The CDR3 nucleotides are TGCGCCAGCAGCCAAGAGTACGAGGGTGAAGGCTACCCCTTC. This translates into CASSQEYEGEGYPF. This rearrangement joins TRBV4-3 to TRBJ1-2, with no clear D. The CDR3 extends over 14 amino acids. CDR1 and CDR2 from the germline V gene are LGHNA and YSLEER.

This chain uses TRBV5-1 with TRBJ2-1; TRBD1 matches 8 bases. Trimming cost V 4 bases and J 3 bases; bases outside gene matches: 9. The germline V gene has CDR1 SGHRS and CDR2 YFSETQ. The CDR3 contains 16 residues. CDR3 in amino acids: CASSLDRDPFYNEQFF. In nucleotides, the CDR3 is TGCGCCAGCAGCCTGGACAGGGACCCGTTCTACAATGAGCAGTTCTTC.

V gene TRBV28 combines with J gene TRBJ2-5, with a weak D call TRBD2 (6 bases). With 3 bases removed from V and 5 bases from J, the gap between germline ends came to 13 bases. CDR1 MDHEN and CDR2 SYDVKM come from the germline V gene. The CDR3 extends over 14 amino acids. The CDR3 reads CASSLGGRMETQYF. In DNA, the CDR3 is TGTGCCAGCAGTTTGGGGGGTAGGATGGAGACCCAGTACTTC.

The chain combines TRBV4-1 with TRBJ1-4, with no clear D. The V gene lost 1 base and the J gene lost 6 bases, with 9 bases spanning the gap. The CDR3 loop spans 14 amino acids. From germline, CDR1 is MGHRA and CDR2 YSYEKL. CDR3 protein: CASSQVGGYEKLFF. The CDR3 DNA reads as TGCGCCAGCAGCCAAGTAGGAGGATATGAAAAACTGTTTTTT.

The V gene is TRBV5-4, the J gene TRBJ2-7; a weak D match, TRBD1 (6 bases). CDR1 SGHNT and CDR2 YYREEE come from the germline V gene (reference sequence). V lost 4 bases, J lost 2 bases, and 22 bases lay in between. The CDR3 extends over 17 amino acids. CDR3: CASSKGQRQEGTYEQYF. CDR3 coding DNA: TGTGCCAGCAGCAAAGGACAGAGGCAAGAGGGGACCTACGAGCAGTACTTC.

This rearrangement joins TRBV5-6 to TRBJ1-4, with unresolved D. With 7 bases removed from V and 4 bases from J, the gap between germline ends came to 11 bases. The CDR3 has 13 amino acids. Per germline, CDR1 SGHDT and CDR2 YYEEEE. The CDR3 sequence: CASRPGSNEKLFF. CDR3 nucleotides: TGTGCCAGCCGACCCGGGAGTAATGAAAAACTGTTTTTT.

Concerning this clone: At one of its ends the junction is not consistent with the germline gene, which may arise from a read error. This chain links TRBV9 with TRBJ1-2, with a tentative D call TRBD1 (6 bases). This CDR3 spans 15 amino acids. Germline CDR1 SGDLS, CDR2 YYNGEE. The CDR3: CASSIWTDANYGYPF. In DNA, the CDR3 is TGTGCCAGCAGCATTTGGACAGACGCTAACTATGGCTACCCCTTC.

The rearrangement links TRBV7-9 to TRBJ2-7, with D possibly being TRBD1 (5 bases). Deletions cut 5 bases from V and 4 bases from J, with 12 bases between. This CDR3 comprises 13 residues. CDR1 and CDR2 (germline): SEHNR, FQNEAQ (reference sequence). The CDR3 region has the DNA TGTGCCAGCAGCGTCTTCACAGGTTACGAGCAGTACTTC. Its protein is CASSVFTGYEQYF.

The V call is TRBV15, the J call TRBJ1-2, with 10 bases lining up with TRBD1. Germline assignment: CDR1 LNHNV and CDR2 YYDKDF (reference sequence). The CDR3 covers 14 residues. The V segment lost 10 bases and the J segment 4 bases; nucleotides outside the gene matches: 9. CDR3 region: CASGTGVEVYGYTF. CDR3 in DNA: TGTGCCAGCGGGACAGGGGTAGAGGTCTATGGCTACACCTTC.

The V call is TRBV27, the J call TRBJ2-4; tentatively, D is TRBD1 (6 bases). This CDR3 is 16 amino acids long. Per the germline V gene, CDR1 is MNHEY and CDR2 is SMNVEV (reference sequence). Trimming shortened V by 6 bases and J by 0 bases, and 15 bases separated the two germline ends. The CDR3 region is CASRKTGGLAKNIQYF. The CDR3 DNA follows: TGTGCCAGCAGGAAGACAGGAGGACTAGCCAAAAACATTCAGTACTTC.

This chain uses TRBV7-2 with TRBJ1-1; 7 bases align to TRBD1. Germline V gene lookup returns CDR1 SGHTA and CDR2 FQGNSA. Trimming cost V 6 bases and J 4 bases; bases outside gene matches: 5. This CDR3 region has 13 residues. The CDR3 DNA is TGTGCCAGCAGGCAGGGGGGAGCCACTGAAGCTTTCTTT. Amino acid sequence: CASRQGGATEAFF.

This clone was seen once. J is TRBJ2-3 and V is TRBV18; tentatively, D is TRBD1 (7 bases). V lost 3 bases and J 5 bases, leaving 18 bases between the germline ends. The CDR3 covers 16 residues. Germline V gene lookup returns CDR1 KGHSH and CDR2 LQKENI. This CDR3 reads CASSPLRDSLRDTQYF. DNA for the CDR3: TGTGCCAGCTCACCGTTGCGGGACAGCCTCCGAGATACGCAGTATTTT.

CDR3 in DNA: TGTGCCAGCAGTGCTCTAGCGGGGGGCGAGCAGTTCTTC. Amino acids: CASSALAGGEQFF. The rearrangement joins TRBV6-4 to TRBJ2-1; TRBD2 matches at 11 bases. Per the germline V gene, CDR1 is MRHNA and CDR2 is SNTAGT. The CDR3 is 13 residues long. The V gene end was trimmed by 4 bases and the J gene end by 10 bases; junction bases not matched to a gene: 3.

The gene calls are TRBV19 and TRBJ1-5; 7 positions agree with TRBD1. There are 13 residues in the CDR3. Germline V gene data show CDR1 as LNHDA and CDR2 as SQIVND (reference sequence). After removal of 10 bases from V and 6 bases from J, the junction contained 9 bases not matched to a gene. Here the CDR3 DNA reads TGTGCCACCCAGGGGGGTTATGGTCAGCCCCAGCATTTT. It encodes CATQGGYGQPQHF.

The chain recombines TRBV25-1 with TRBJ2-3; no firm D call. The CDR3 runs to 13 residues. The germline V and J ends were trimmed by 7 bases and 1 base, with 9 bases remaining between them. CDR1 is MGHDK, CDR2 SYGVNS, per germline. The CDR3 DNA follows: TGTGCCAGCAATTTGTTAGGCACAGATACGCAGTATTTT. This gives the protein CASNLLGTDTQYF.

The V and J genes are TRBV9 and TRBJ1-6; TRBD1 matches at 8 bases. Looked up from germline, CDR1 is SGDLS and CDR2 is YYNGEE. CDR3 length equals 15 residues. V shed 4 bases, J shed 4 bases, and the junction held 4 bases outside the gene matches. The CDR3: CASSTTGVYNSPLHF. CDR3 nucleotide sequence: TGTGCCAGCAGCACGACAGGGGTGTATAATTCACCCCTCCACTTT.

The chain joins TRBV20-1 to TRBJ2-5; D is unresolved. This CDR3 comprises 11 residues. The germline V gene has CDR1 DFQATT and CDR2 SNEGSKA (reference sequence). V lost 4 bases and J lost 3, with 6 bases in between. The CDR3 nucleotides read TGCAGTGCTATCCAGAAAGAGACCCAGTACTTC. This translates into CSAIQKETQYF.

The chain uses TRBV18 and TRBJ2-7; TRBD1 is a possible D gene (6 bases). Trimming cost V 4 bases and J 2 bases, with 6 bases left between them. Germline CDR1 is KGHSH and CDR2 is LQKENI. The CDR3 length is 12 residues. The chain's CDR3 is CASSRQAYEQYF. The CDR3 DNA is TGTGCCAGCTCACGACAGGCCTACGAGCAGTACTTC.

The chain has TRBV7-8 and TRBJ1-5; D not resolved. The germline V gene encodes CDR1 SGHVS and CDR2 FQNEAQ. V lost 1 base, J lost 10 bases, and 20 bases lay in between. This CDR3 region has 16 residues. In DNA form, the CDR3 reads TGTGCCAGCAGCTTAGATCTCAACGGGGTGTTAATACCCCAGCATTTT. Its protein product is CASSLDLNGVLIPQHF. Supplemented by reference TRBV7-8 and TRBJ1-5, the full variable domain reads GAGVSQSPRYKVAKRGQDVALRCDPISGHVSLFWYQQALGQGPEFLTYFQNEAQLDKSGLPSDRFFAERPEGSVSTLKIQRTQQEDSAVYLCASSLDLNGVLIPQHFGDGTRLSIL.